This is a list of T cell receptor beta chains from one sample in a study of blood T cell repertoires in COVID-19. The protocol was immunoSEQ multiplex PCR, while the TCRdb copy is restricted to in-frame clones and leaves out a portion. The sample yields under 200,000 clones, 82% seen once. Specimen: PBMCs or T cells enriched from blood (not recorded which). The receptors stem from a man in his 60s who had recovered from COVID-19. CDR3s leave out the opening cysteine and the closing phenylalanine or tryptophan.

AISVRETQY,TRBV10-3,TRBJ2-5
ASRTETGSAGELF,TRBV6-4,TRBJ2-2
ASSEGGTNYGYT,TRBV2,TRBJ1-2
ASSLAGNNEQF,TRBV7-7,TRBJ2-1
ASSPLAGGQSEQF,TRBV18,TRBJ2-1
ASSEAGQQNQPQH,TRBV6-1,TRBJ1-5
ASNEGGQNNEQF,TRBV5-1,TRBJ2-1
AISSGGRNSPLH,TRBV10-3,TRBJ1-6
ASSQGRQGTKGNTIY,TRBV4-1,TRBJ1-3
ASSLGGQGGNEQF,TRBV5-5,TRBJ2-1
ASSRTGFQETQY,TRBV18,TRBJ2-5
AISRDSGVNEQF,TRBV10-3,TRBJ2-1
ASSAGTGFNSPLH,TRBV9,TRBJ1-6
ASSLTGGETQY,TRBV5-1,TRBJ2-5
SVGEDRGNEQF,TRBV29-1,TRBJ2-1
ASSLAGTTPKQY,TRBV14,TRBJ2-7
ASREGLAGHYEQY,TRBV6-5,TRBJ2-7
ASSVEGTRTDTQY,TRBV9,TRBJ2-3
SVGGDTTNEKLF,TRBV29-1,TRBJ1-4
ASSLALGRAGEQY,TRBV7-2,TRBJ2-7
ASSVTSGTNEQF,TRBV19,TRBJ2-1
ASSSGETQY,TRBV7-2,TRBJ2-5
ASSLAKGQGGNQPQH,TRBV5-6,TRBJ1-5
ASRGDRASNQPQH,TRBV19,TRBJ1-5
ASSHRGRNTEAF,TRBV14,TRBJ1-1
ASSPRQGREAGYT,TRBV18,TRBJ1-2
ASSYSPGQGPYEQY,TRBV6-7,TRBJ2-7
ASSRVRAKRTYNEQF,TRBV21-1,TRBJ2-1
ASSDRGGYNEQF,TRBV2,TRBJ2-1
ASSLVVQNYGYT,TRBV7-2,TRBJ1-2
ASSLSSGPTEAF,TRBV7-3,TRBJ1-1
ASRRGQGDYYEQY,TRBV28,TRBJ2-7
ASSFPRGQVNSGNTIY,TRBV28,TRBJ1-3
ASNPRTGLYEQY,TRBV5-6,TRBJ2-7
ASSLHGRGTQY,TRBV7-2,TRBJ2-5
ASSLAVQGAGGNTIY,TRBV5-1,TRBJ1-3
AWNSGSGTGELF,TRBV30,TRBJ2-2
ASSGTGRDGYT,TRBV6-4,TRBJ1-2
ASSKGKGATGGYT,TRBV21-1,TRBJ1-2
ASFRTSGAGDTQY,TRBV7-2,TRBJ2-3
ASSRQHSYEQY,TRBV28,TRBJ2-7
ASSFPSTVSYGYT,TRBV7-9,TRBJ1-2
ASSLEREGSPLH,TRBV5-4,TRBJ1-6
ASTSPSGSHEQY,TRBV7-3,TRBJ2-7
SVRTGGRGSEAF,TRBV29-1,TRBJ1-1